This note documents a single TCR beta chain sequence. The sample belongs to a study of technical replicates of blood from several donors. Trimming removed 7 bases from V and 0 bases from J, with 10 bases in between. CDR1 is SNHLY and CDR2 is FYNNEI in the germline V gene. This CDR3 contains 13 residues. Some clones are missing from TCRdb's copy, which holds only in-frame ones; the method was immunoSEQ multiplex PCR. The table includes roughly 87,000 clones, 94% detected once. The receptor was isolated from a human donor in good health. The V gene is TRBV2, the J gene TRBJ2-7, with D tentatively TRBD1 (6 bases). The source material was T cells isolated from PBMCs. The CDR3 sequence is CASTGERSYEQYF. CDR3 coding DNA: TGTGCCAGCACAGGGGAACGCTCCTACGAGCAGTACTTC. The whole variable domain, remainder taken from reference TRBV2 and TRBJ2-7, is EPEVTQTPSHQVTQMGQEVILRCVPISNHLYFYWYRQILGQKVEFLVSFYNNEISEKSEIFDDQFSVERPDGSNFTLKIRSTKLEDSAMYFCASTGERSYEQYFGPGTRLTVT.